This TCR beta chain was sequenced in a study of blood T cells in healthy people across ages. In the study overall: Researchers report that template switching captured about one barcoded beta molecule per two T cells. Broader study findings: A strong correlation was found between TCR beta diversity and the percentage of naive T cells.

Germline V gene data show CDR1 as LGHNA and CDR2 as YNFKEQ. The CDR3 is 15 amino acids. The V and J ends lost 5 bases and 0 bases, in that order; junction bases with no gene match: 1. Primed by a sample-barcoded 5' primer and a J-beta primer mix, a second PCR proceeded for about 6 to 12 cycles. TCRdb used MiXCR to reprocess the 5' RACE reads, holding one entry per CDR3 protein. The sample lists over 1,300,000 distinct CDR3 sequences, 59% occurring once. About this clonotype: Its antigen is currently unknown.

Total RNA extraction produced at least 5 micrograms (per sample) for the study. What was sequenced was blood. J is TRBJ2-5 and V is TRBV4-2, with TRBD2 matching 12 bases. The receptor was isolated from a man aged 18-30 years in good health. CDR3 DNA: TGTGCCAGCAGCACTAGCGGGGGGTACCAAGAGACCCAGTACTTC. Its translation is CASSTSGGYQETQYF.